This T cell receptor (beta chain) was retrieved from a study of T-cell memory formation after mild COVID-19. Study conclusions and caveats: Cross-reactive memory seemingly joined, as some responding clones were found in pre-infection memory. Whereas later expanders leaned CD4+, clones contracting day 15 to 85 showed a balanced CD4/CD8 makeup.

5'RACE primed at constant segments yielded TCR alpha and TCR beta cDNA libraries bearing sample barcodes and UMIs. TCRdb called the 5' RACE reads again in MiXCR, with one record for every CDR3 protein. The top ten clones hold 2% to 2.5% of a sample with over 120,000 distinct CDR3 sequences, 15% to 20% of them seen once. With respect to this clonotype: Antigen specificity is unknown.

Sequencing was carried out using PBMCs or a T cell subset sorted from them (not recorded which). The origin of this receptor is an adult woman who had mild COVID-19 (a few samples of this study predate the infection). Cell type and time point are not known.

The CDR3 DNA reads TGTGCCAGCCCCGGGAGGCCAGAGGAAAGGGCCGGGGAGCTGTTTTTT. Amino acids: CASPGRPEERAGELFF. The chain is built from TRBV7-9 and TRBJ2-2; 7 bases fit TRBD2. Germline lookup yields CDR1 SEHNR and CDR2 FQNEAQ (reference sequence). V shed 8 bases, J shed 6 bases, and the junction held 15 bases outside the gene matches. This CDR3 is 16 amino acids long. The full variable domain, its missing parts supplied by reference TRBV7-9 and TRBJ2-2, is DTGVSQNPRHKITKRGQNVTFRCDPISEHNRLYWYRQTLGQGPEFLTYFQNEAQLEKSRLLSDRFSAERPKGSFSTLEIQRTEQGDSAMYLCASPGRPEERAGELFFGEGSRLTVL.